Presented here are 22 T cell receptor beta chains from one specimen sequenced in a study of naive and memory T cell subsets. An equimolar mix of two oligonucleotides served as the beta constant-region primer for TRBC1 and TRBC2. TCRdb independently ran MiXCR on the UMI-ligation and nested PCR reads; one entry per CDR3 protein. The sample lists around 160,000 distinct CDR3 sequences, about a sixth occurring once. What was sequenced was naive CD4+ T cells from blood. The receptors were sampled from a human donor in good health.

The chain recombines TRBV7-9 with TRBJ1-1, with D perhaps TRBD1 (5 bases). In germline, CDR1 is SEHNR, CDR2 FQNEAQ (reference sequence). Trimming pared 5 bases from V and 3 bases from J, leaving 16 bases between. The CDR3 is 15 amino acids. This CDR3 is CASSPRMGLDTEAFF. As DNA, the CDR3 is TGTGCCAGCAGCCCGAGAATGGGACTCGACACTGAAGCTTTCTTT.

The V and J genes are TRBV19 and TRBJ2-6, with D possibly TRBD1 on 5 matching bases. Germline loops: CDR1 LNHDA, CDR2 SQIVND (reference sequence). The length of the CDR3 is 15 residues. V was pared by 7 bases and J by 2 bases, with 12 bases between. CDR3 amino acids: CASMAGSAGANVLTF. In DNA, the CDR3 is TGTGCCAGTATGGCAGGGTCTGCTGGGGCCAACGTCCTGACTTTC.

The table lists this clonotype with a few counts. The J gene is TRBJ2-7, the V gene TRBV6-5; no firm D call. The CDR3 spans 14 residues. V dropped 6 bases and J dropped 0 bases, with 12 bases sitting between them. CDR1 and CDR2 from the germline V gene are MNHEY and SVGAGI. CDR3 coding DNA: TGTGCCAGCAGCCGGTCTAAGAACTCCTACGAGCAGTACTTC. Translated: CASSRSKNSYEQYF.

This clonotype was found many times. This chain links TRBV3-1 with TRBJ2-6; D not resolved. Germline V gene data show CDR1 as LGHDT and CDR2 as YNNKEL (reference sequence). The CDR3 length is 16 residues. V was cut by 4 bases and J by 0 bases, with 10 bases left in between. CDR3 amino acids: CASSPRLTSGANVLTF. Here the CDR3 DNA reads TGTGCCAGCAGCCCCCGACTGACCTCTGGGGCCAACGTCCTGACTTTC.

CDR3 sequence: CASTRGASSYEQYF. For the CDR3, the DNA is TGTGCCAGCACCCGGGGGGCAAGCTCCTACGAGCAGTACTTC. The chain carries TRBV6-6 and TRBJ2-7; D possibly corresponds to TRBD2 (7 bases). The CDR3 totals 14 residues. The germline gives CDR1 MNHNY, CDR2 SVGAGI (reference sequence). Trimming shortened V by 7 bases and J by 0 bases, and 13 bases separated the two germline ends.

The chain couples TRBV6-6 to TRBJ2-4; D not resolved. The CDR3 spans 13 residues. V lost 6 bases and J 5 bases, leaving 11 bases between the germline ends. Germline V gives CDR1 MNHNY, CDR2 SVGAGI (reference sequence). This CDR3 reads CASSEPEENIQYF. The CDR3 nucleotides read TGTGCCAGCAGCGAACCAGAGGAAAACATTCAGTACTTC.

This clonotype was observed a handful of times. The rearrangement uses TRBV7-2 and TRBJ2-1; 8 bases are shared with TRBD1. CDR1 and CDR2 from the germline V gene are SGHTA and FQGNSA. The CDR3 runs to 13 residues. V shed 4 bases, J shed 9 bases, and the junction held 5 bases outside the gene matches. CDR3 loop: CASSSRQGREQFF. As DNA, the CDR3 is TGTGCCAGCAGCTCCAGACAGGGGCGTGAGCAGTTCTTC.

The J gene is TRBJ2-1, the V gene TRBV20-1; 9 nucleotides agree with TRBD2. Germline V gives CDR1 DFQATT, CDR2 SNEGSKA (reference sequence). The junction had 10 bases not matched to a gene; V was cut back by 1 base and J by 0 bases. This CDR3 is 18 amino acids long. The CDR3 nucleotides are TGCAGTGCTAGAGGACTAGCGGCTATGAGTCTCTCCTACAATGAGCAGTTCTTC. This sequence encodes CSARGLAAMSLSYNEQFF.

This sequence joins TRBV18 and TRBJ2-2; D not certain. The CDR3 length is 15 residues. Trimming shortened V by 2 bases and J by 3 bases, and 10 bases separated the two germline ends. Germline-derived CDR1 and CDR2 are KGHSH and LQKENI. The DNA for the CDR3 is TGTGCCAGCTCACCAGGGAACGACGACACCGGGGAGCTGTTTTTT. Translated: CASSPGNDDTGELFF.

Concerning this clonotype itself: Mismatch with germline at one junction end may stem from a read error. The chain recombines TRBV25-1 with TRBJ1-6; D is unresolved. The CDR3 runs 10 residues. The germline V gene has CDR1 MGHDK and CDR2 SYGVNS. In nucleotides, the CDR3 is TGTGCCAGCAGTAATCCACCCCTCAACTTT. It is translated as CASSNPPLNF. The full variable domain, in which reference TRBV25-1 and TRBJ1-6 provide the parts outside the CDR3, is EADIYQTPRYLVIGTGKKITLECSQTMGHDKMYWYQQDPGMELHLIHYSYGVNSTEKGDLSSESTVSRIRTEHFPLTLESARPSHTSQYLCASSNPPLNFGNGTRLTVT.

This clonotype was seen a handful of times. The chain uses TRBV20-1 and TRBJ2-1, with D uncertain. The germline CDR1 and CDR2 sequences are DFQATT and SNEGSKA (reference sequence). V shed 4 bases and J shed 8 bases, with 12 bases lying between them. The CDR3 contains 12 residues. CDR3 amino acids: CSAKSVSDEQFF. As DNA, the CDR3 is TGCAGTGCTAAGTCCGTATCCGATGAGCAGTTCTTC.

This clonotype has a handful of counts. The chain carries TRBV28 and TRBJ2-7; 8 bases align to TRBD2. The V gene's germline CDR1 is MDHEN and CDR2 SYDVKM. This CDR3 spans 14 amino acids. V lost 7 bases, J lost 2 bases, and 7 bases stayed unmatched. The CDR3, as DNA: TGTGCCAGCATACCGGGGGGGGAGGCCTACGAGCAGTACTTC. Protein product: CASIPGGEAYEQYF. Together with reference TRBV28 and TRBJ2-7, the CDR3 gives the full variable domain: DVKVTQSSRYLVKRTGEKVFLECVQDMDHENMFWYRQDPGLGLRLIYFSYDVKMKEKGDIPEGYSVSREKKERFSLILESASTNQTSMYLCASIPGGEAYEQYFGPGTRLTVT.

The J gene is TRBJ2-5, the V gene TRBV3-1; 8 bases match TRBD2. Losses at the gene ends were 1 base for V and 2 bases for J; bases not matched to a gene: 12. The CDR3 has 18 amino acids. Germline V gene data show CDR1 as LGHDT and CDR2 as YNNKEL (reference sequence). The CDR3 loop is CASSQGRSSGLLQETQYF. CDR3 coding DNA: TGTGCCAGCAGCCAAGGCCGCTCTAGCGGGCTACTACAAGAGACCCAGTACTTC.

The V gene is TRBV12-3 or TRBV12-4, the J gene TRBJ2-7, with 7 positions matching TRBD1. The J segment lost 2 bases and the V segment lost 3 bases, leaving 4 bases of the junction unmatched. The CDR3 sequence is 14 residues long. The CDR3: CASSFRQGAYEQYF. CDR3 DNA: TGTGCCAGCAGTTTTAGGCAGGGGGCCTACGAGCAGTACTTC.

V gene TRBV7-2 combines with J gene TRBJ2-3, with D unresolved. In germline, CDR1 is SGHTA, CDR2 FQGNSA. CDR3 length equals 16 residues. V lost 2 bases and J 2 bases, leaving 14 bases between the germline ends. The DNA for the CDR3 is TGTGCCAGCAGCTTATACTCCTCCTACGCCACAGATACGCAGTATTTT. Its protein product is CASSLYSSYATDTQYF.

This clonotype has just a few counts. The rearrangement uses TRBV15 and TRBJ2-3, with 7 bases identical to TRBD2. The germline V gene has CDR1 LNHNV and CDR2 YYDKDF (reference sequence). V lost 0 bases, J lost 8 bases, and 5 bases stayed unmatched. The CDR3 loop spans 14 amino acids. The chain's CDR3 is CATSRDQSGATQYF. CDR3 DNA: TGTGCCACCAGCAGAGATCAGAGCGGGGCTACGCAGTATTTT.

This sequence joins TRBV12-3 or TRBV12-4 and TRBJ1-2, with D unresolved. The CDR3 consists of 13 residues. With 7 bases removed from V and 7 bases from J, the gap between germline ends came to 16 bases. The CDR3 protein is CASNPPGWRGYTF. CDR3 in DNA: TGTGCCAGCAACCCTCCCGGATGGCGTGGCTACACCTTC.

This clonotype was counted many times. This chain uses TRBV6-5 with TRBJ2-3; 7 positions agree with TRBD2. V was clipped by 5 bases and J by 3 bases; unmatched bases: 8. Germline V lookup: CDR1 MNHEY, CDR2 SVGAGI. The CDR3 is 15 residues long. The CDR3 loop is CASSLTAGRTDTQYF. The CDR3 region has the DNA TGTGCCAGCAGTCTCACAGCGGGACGGACAGATACGCAGTATTTT.

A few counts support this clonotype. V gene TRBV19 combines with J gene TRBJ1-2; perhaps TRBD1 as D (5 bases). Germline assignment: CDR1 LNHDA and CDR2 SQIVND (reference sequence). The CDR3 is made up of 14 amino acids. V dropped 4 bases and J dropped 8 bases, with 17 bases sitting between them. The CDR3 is CASSRIGTVEGYTF. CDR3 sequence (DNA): TGTGCCAGTAGTAGGATCGGGACCGTGGAAGGCTACACCTTC. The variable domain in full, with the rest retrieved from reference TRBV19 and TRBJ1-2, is DGGITQSPKYLFRKEGQNVTLSCEQNLNHDAMYWYRQDPGQGLRLIYYSQIVNDFQKGDIAEGYSVSREKKESFPLTVTSAQKNPTAFYLCASSRIGTVEGYTFGSGTRLTVV.

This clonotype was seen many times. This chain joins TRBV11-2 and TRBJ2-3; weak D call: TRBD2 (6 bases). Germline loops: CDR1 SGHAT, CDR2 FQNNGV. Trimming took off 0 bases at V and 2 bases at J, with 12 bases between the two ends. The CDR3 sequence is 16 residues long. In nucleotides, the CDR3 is TGTGCCAGCAGCTTAGAAGGTAGCGGAGCCACAGATACGCAGTATTTT. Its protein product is CASSLEGSGATDTQYF.

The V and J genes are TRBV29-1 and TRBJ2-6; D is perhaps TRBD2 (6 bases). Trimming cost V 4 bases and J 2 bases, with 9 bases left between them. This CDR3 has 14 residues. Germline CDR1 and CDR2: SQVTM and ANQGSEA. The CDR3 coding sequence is TGCAGCGTTGGCGGAGGGCCTGGGGCCAACGTCCTGACTTTC. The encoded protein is CSVGGGPGANVLTF.

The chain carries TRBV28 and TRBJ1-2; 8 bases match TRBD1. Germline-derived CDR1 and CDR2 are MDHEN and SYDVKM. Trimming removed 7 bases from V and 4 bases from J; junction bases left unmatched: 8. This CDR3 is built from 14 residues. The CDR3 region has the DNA TGTGCCAGCACCCAGGGGACAGGCGGCTATGGCTACACCTTC. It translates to CASTQGTGGYGYTF.